This T cell receptor (beta chain) was recorded in a study of T-cell memory formation after mild COVID-19. Study-level information: Largely, TCR clusters stayed within a single donor. Notes on the study in general: Cross-reactive memory seemingly joined, as some responding clones were found in pre-infection memory.

This clonotype was observed at least ten times. The antigen is undetermined. A single record per CDR3 protein comes from TCRdb applying MiXCR to the 5' RACE reads. The table includes approximately 190,000 distinct CDR3 sequences, around 17% detected once. The receptor was derived from an adult woman who had mild COVID-19 (a few samples of this study predate the infection). Cell type and time point are not known. The sample comprised PBMCs or a T cell subset sorted from them (not recorded which).

In DNA, the CDR3 is TGCGCCAGCAGCTTGGAGACTAGCGGTTACAATGAGCAGTTCTTC. This gives the protein CASSLETSGYNEQFF. V gene TRBV5-1 combines with J gene TRBJ2-1; 9 bases map to TRBD2. Germline V gene lookup returns CDR1 SGHRS and CDR2 YFSETQ. This CDR3 is 15 amino acids long. Losses at the gene ends were 0 bases for V and 4 bases for J; bases not matched to a gene: 2.